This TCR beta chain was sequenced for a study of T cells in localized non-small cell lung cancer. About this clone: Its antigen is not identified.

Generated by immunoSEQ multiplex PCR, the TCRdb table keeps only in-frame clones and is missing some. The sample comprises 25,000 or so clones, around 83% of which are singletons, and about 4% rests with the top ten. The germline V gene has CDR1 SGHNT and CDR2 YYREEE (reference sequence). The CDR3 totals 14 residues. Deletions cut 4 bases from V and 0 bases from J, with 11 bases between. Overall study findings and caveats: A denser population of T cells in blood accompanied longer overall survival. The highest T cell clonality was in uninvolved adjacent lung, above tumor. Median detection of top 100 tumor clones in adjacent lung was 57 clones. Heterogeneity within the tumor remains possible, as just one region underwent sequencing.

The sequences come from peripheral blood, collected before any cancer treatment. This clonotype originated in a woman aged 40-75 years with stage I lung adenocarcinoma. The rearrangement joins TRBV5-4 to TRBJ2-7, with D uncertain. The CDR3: CASSLIGVSYEQYF. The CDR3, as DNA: TGTGCCAGCAGCCTCATTGGGGTCTCCTACGAGCAGTACTTC.